This TCR beta chain was retrieved from a study of beta chain features in type 1 diabetes. Study-wide background: Cell yields, age and gender were similar between patients and healthy donors.

cDNA synthesis used the whole RNA isolate, giving expressed TCRB sequences. Produced via immunoSEQ multiplex PCR; TCRdb's table is partial and in-frame only. Of some 660,000 clones in the sample, over 11% are singletons; the top ten hold roughly 0.04%. Study observations and caveats: Shortening of TCRB CDR3s, moderate but significant, appeared in all four CD4+ subsets of Type 1 diabetes patients.

This clone occurred a few times. Its antigen remains unknown. Germline CDR1 SNHLY, CDR2 FYNNEI. Trimming stripped 7 bases from V and 2 bases from J, with 20 bases between. The CDR3 runs to 16 residues. This rearrangement joins TRBV2 to TRBJ2-5, with a weak D call TRBD2 (6 bases). The specimen was naive CD4+ T cells from blood. The sequence came from a man between 18 and 35 years old with type 1 diabetes. CDR3 protein: CASTRDSSYRQETQYF. Here the CDR3 DNA reads TGTGCCAGCACCCGGGACTCCTCTTACCGTCAAGAGACCCAGTACTTC.